The 25 T cell receptor beta chains given below trace back to one sample, sequenced in a study of cytomegalovirus exposure and HLA in healthy donors. This PCR relied on a set of 60 Vbeta primers and 13 Jbeta primers. Only in-frame clones appear in the TCRdb table, and some are missing; sequencing was by immunoSEQ multiplex PCR. The table shows over 100,000 clones, with around 84% occurring only once. Sequences were obtained from PBMCs. These receptor sequences come from a woman aged 25 to 45 in good health and CMV-seropositive.

Only one count was recorded for this clone. The gene calls are TRBV19 and TRBJ1-1, with D hard to call. Trimming removed 2 bases at V and 7 bases at J, with 17 bases between. CDR1 and CDR2 from the germline V gene are LNHDA and SQIVND (reference sequence). The CDR3 has 15 residues. CDR3 DNA: TGTGCCAGTAGTATAAGACCTCGGAGCCAGTTTGAAGCTTTCTTT. Protein: CASSIRPRSQFEAFF.

The J gene is TRBJ1-1, the V gene TRBV18; D not resolved. V was trimmed by 4 bases and J by 1 base, leaving 13 bases between them. The germline CDR1 and CDR2 sequences are KGHSH and LQKENI. The CDR3 length is 15 residues. The CDR3 reads CASSLRTGKNTEAFF. Written as DNA, the CDR3 is TGTGCCAGCTCACTCCGGACTGGGAAGAACACTGAAGCTTTCTTT.

This CDR3 is CASSPSGGRVREQYF. The CDR3 DNA sequence: TGTGCCAGCAGCCCCTCAGGGGGCCGCGTAAGGGAGCAGTACTTC. The V and J genes are TRBV11-2 and TRBJ2-7; the match to TRBD1 covers 8 bases. The CDR3 covers 15 residues. The germline gives CDR1 SGHAT, CDR2 FQNNGV. The V gene end was trimmed by 5 bases and the J gene end by 7 bases; junction bases not matched to a gene: 13. The complete variable domain, with remaining parts taken from reference TRBV11-2 and TRBJ2-7, reads EAGVAQSPRYKIIEKRQSVAFWCNPISGHATLYWYQQILGQGPKLLIQFQNNGVVDDSQLPKDRFSAERLKGVDSTLKIQPAKLEDSAVYLCASSPSGGRVREQYFGPGTRLTVT.

There are a few counts of this clone. V is TRBV5-1 and J is TRBJ2-2; 9 positions agree with TRBD1. The CDR3 is 15 amino acids. V shed 4 bases, J shed 5 bases, and the junction held 6 bases outside the gene matches. Germline CDR1 is SGHRS and CDR2 is YFSETQ. Here the CDR3 DNA reads TGCGCCAGCAGCCAAGGACAGGGGTCGACCGGGGAGCTGTTTTTT. Its translation: CASSQGQGSTGELFF.

This rearrangement joins TRBV7-7 to TRBJ2-5; a weak D match, TRBD1 (6 bases). Trimming left V 1 base short and J 3 bases short, with 12 bases between. Germline V gene data show CDR1 as SSHAT and CDR2 as FNYEAQ (reference sequence). This CDR3 has 15 amino acids. CDR3 nucleotide sequence: TGTGCCAGCAGCTTAGACCCGGGACAAGAAGAGACCCAGTACTTC. Protein sequence: CASSLDPGQEETQYF.

V is TRBV5-4 and J is TRBJ2-7; the match to TRBD2 covers 7 bases. Germline loops: CDR1 SGHNT, CDR2 YYREEE (reference sequence). This CDR3 comprises 11 residues. After removal of 4 bases from V and 10 bases from J, the junction contained 5 bases not matched to a gene. The CDR3, as DNA: TGTGCCAGCAGCCTGACGGGAGGACAGTACTTC. Translated, it gives CASSLTGGQYF.

The chain combines TRBV7-9 with TRBJ2-1, with 10 bases that match TRBD1. CDR3 length equals 16 residues. The germline V gene encodes CDR1 SEHNR and CDR2 FQNEAQ (reference sequence). Trimming cost V 4 bases and J 4 bases; bases outside gene matches: 7. Written as DNA, the CDR3 is TGTGCCAGCAGCTACACCGGGACAGGGGCGTACAATGAGCAGTTCTTC. This gives the protein CASSYTGTGAYNEQFF.

The J gene is TRBJ1-6, the V gene TRBV5-4; TRBD1 agrees at 9 bases. V shed 4 bases, J shed 10 bases, and the junction held 9 bases outside the gene matches. Germline V gives CDR1 SGHNT, CDR2 YYREEE (reference sequence). There are 15 residues in the CDR3. CDR3 nucleotide sequence: TGTGCCAGCAGCACAACAGGGGGCATCTGGTCACCCCTCCACTTT. Its translation is CASSTTGGIWSPLHF. Full variable domain (outside the CDR3, taken from reference TRBV5-4 and TRBJ1-6): ETGVTQSPTHLIKTRGQQVTLRCSSQSGHNTVSWYQQALGQGPQFIFQYYREEENGRGNFPPRFSGLQFPNYSSELNVNALELDDSALYLCASSTTGGIWSPLHFGNGTRLTVT.

The rearrangement uses TRBV12-5 and TRBJ2-7, with 7 positions matching TRBD2. The CDR3 is made up of 15 amino acids. V shed 1 base, J shed 7 bases, and the junction held 10 bases outside the gene matches. CDR1 is LGHNT and CDR2 is FRNRAP in the germline V gene. The CDR3 DNA follows: TGTGCTAGTGGTTTGGAGAGGACTGAAGCGGGGGAGCAGTACTTC. Its protein product is CASGLERTEAGEQYF. Full variable domain (rest looked up from reference TRBV12-5 and TRBJ2-7): DARVTQTPRHKVTEMGQEVTMRCQPILGHNTVFWYRQTMMQGLELLAYFRNRAPLDDSGMPKDRFSAEMPDATLATLKIQPSEPRDSAVYFCASGLERTEAGEQYFGPGTRLTVT.

The rearrangement joins TRBV27 to TRBJ2-2, with 8 bases fitting TRBD1. The CDR3 runs to 16 residues. Trimming at V came to 6 bases and at J to 4 bases, leaving 10 bases not matched to a gene. The germline V gene encodes CDR1 MNHEY and CDR2 SMNVEV (reference sequence). This chain's CDR3 is CASRKATGGLTGELFF. The CDR3 DNA sequence: TGTGCCAGCAGGAAAGCTACAGGGGGTCTCACCGGGGAGCTGTTTTTT.

The V gene is TRBV4-3, the J gene TRBJ1-2; possible D gene TRBD1, 5 bases. V dropped 0 bases and J dropped 4 bases, with 9 bases sitting between them. This CDR3 has 14 amino acids. CDR1 is LGHNA, CDR2 YSLEER, per germline. CDR3 sequence: CASSQESGGYGYTF. CDR3 bases: TGCGCCAGCAGCCAAGAATCCGGGGGCTATGGCTACACCTTC.

The J gene is TRBJ2-7, the V gene TRBV28, with unresolved D. Trimming removed 5 bases from V and 3 bases from J, with 5 bases in between. The CDR3 loop spans 11 amino acids. The germline V gene encodes CDR1 MDHEN and CDR2 SYDVKM. DNA for the CDR3: TGTGCCAGCAGTCATTTCTACGAGCAGTACTTC. It is translated as CASSHFYEQYF.

The J gene is TRBJ2-3, the V gene TRBV9; D not certain. CDR3 length equals 15 residues. V lost 3 bases, J lost 3 bases, and 14 bases lay in between. Germline CDR1 and CDR2: SGDLS and YYNGEE. CDR3 loop: CASSDLVLSTDTQYF. CDR3 bases: TGTGCCAGCAGCGACCTTGTCTTGAGTACAGATACGCAGTATTTT.

The V call is TRBV15, the J call TRBJ2-1, with TRBD2 identical over 9 bases. CDR1 is LNHNV, CDR2 YYDKDF, per germline (reference sequence). The CDR3 has 16 residues. Germline trimming cut 4 bases from V and 4 bases from J; bases unmatched to any gene: 8. In DNA form, the CDR3 reads TGTGCCACCAGCAACCGACTAGCGGCGGGGTACAATGAGCAGTTCTTC. The encoded protein is CATSNRLAAGYNEQFF.

V is TRBV7-2 and J is TRBJ1-2; tentatively, D is TRBD1 (5 bases). The CDR3 has 12 residues. Trimming pared 4 bases from V and 7 bases from J, leaving 10 bases between. Germline values: CDR1 SGHTA, CDR2 FQGNSA. In nucleotides, the CDR3 is TGTGCCAGCAGCTCAAGCGGGGGTGGCTACACCTTC. It is translated as CASSSSGGGYTF.

The chain uses TRBV5-4 and TRBJ2-4; 11 positions match TRBD2. The germline V gene encodes CDR1 SGHNT and CDR2 YYREEE (reference sequence). The CDR3 extends over 16 amino acids. Trimming took 0 bases from V and 4 from J; bases not matched to a gene: 3. The CDR3 is CASSLVGTSGKNIQYF. The CDR3 DNA follows: TGTGCCAGCAGCTTGGTCGGGACTAGCGGAAAAAACATTCAGTACTTC.

CDR3: CASSYSDSSYEQYF. CDR3 coding DNA: TGTGCCAGCAGTTACTCGGACAGCTCCTACGAGCAGTACTTC. The rearrangement joins TRBV6-5 to TRBJ2-7, with a possible D match to TRBD1 (6 bases). The CDR3 consists of 14 residues. The V end was cut by 0 bases, the J end by 0 bases, with 6 bases between. Germline V lookup: CDR1 MNHEY, CDR2 SVGAGI.

The chain is built from TRBV7-9 and TRBJ1-1; TRBD1 agrees at 11 bases. The CDR3 spans 16 residues. The germline V gene encodes CDR1 SEHNR and CDR2 FQNEAQ (reference sequence). V gave up 6 bases and J gave up 1 base; unmatched junction bases: 7. Here the CDR3 DNA reads TGTGCCAGCAGTTCCGGACAGGGGGCGCCGAACACTGAAGCTTTCTTT. Protein: CASSSGQGAPNTEAFF.

This clone was recorded a few times. J is TRBJ2-2 and V is TRBV29-1; D not resolved. CDR3 length: 11 amino acids. Germline V gives CDR1 SQVTM, CDR2 ANQGSEA. V was clipped by 2 bases and J by 5 bases, with 3 bases between them. CDR3 loop: CSVERTGELFF. DNA for the CDR3: TGCAGCGTTGAACGGACCGGGGAGCTGTTTTTT.

The chain is built from TRBV29-1 and TRBJ2-7, with 10 bases that match TRBD1. Trimming cost V 0 bases and J 2 bases; bases outside gene matches: 7. CDR3 length: 16 amino acids. Germline CDR1 and CDR2: SQVTM and ANQGSEA. Here the CDR3 reads CSVEESGTGDPYEQYF. In DNA, the CDR3 is TGCAGCGTTGAAGAATCTGGGACAGGGGACCCCTACGAGCAGTACTTC.

The sample holds a few counts of this clone. This chain uses TRBV28 with TRBJ1-6; D might be TRBD1 (5 bases). Trimming shortened V by 6 bases and J by 3 bases, and 9 bases separated the two germline ends. Germline loops: CDR1 MDHEN, CDR2 SYDVKM. The CDR3 consists of 14 residues. The CDR3 protein is CASSRVVYNSPLHF. The CDR3 bases are TGTGCCAGCAGCAGGGTGGTCTATAATTCACCCCTCCACTTT. Complete variable domain (other parts from reference TRBV28 and TRBJ1-6): DVKVTQSSRYLVKRTGEKVFLECVQDMDHENMFWYRQDPGLGLRLIYFSYDVKMKEKGDIPEGYSVSREKKERFSLILESASTNQTSMYLCASSRVVYNSPLHFGNGTRLTVT.

The chain recombines TRBV6-6 with TRBJ2-7, with TRBD2 identical over 7 bases. CDR1 MNHNY and CDR2 SVGAGI come from the germline V gene (reference sequence). After removal of 6 bases from V and 2 bases from J, the junction contained 10 bases not matched to a gene. CDR3 length equals 15 residues. CDR3 in amino acids: CASRPQRGETYEQYF. CDR3 nucleotides: TGTGCCAGCAGGCCCCAACGGGGGGAAACCTACGAGCAGTACTTC.

This rearrangement joins TRBV9 to TRBJ2-1, with a possible D match to TRBD2 (6 bases). The V end lost 4 bases, the J end lost 10 bases, and 9 bases lay between the germline ends. Per germline, CDR1 SGDLS and CDR2 YYNGEE. The CDR3 contains 11 residues. This CDR3 reads CASSSGREQFF. CDR3 in DNA: TGTGCCAGCAGCAGCGGGCGAGAGCAGTTCTTC.

This chain joins TRBV18 and TRBJ1-3; D possibly corresponds to TRBD1 (5 bases). This CDR3 has 16 amino acids. The germline V gene encodes CDR1 KGHSH and CDR2 LQKENI. Trimming removed 5 bases at V and 4 bases at J, with 18 bases between. This CDR3 is CASSNRADSRGNTIYF. The CDR3 DNA reads as TGTGCCAGCTCAAACCGGGCTGACAGCAGAGGAAACACCATATATTTT.

This rearrangement joins TRBV5-1 to TRBJ1-1, with 8 bases that match TRBD1. The CDR3 spans 13 residues. The ends lost 4 bases at V and 3 bases at J; junction bases unmatched: 2. CDR1 and CDR2 (germline): SGHRS, YFSETQ. CDR3: CASSAGQDTEAFF. The CDR3 DNA reads TGCGCCAGCAGCGCGGGACAGGACACTGAAGCTTTCTTT.